What follows are 17 T cell receptor beta chains derived from one specimen sequenced in a study of T-cell memory formation after mild COVID-19. Each CDR3 protein gets one entry after TCRdb re-called the 5' RACE reads with MiXCR. This sample carries some 260,000 distinct CDR3 sequences, over 15% of them seen once, and the ten largest clones take 3.5% to 4%. Specimen: PBMCs or a T cell subset sorted from them (not recorded which). These receptors came from a young man who had mild COVID-19 (a few samples of this study predate the infection). Cell type and time point are not known.

There are a few counts of this clonotype. The chain is built from TRBV5-1 and TRBJ2-1, with D possibly TRBD1 on 6 matching bases. CDR3 length: 14 amino acids. V lost 4 bases, J lost 4 bases, and 12 bases lay in between. Germline CDR1 SGHRS, CDR2 YFSETQ. CDR3 DNA: TGCGCCAGCAGCCTGCGGACAGAATACAATGAGCAGTTCTTC. Amino acids: CASSLRTEYNEQFF.

The V and J genes are TRBV7-9 and TRBJ1-1; D gene uncertain. The CDR3 has 15 residues. The germline gives CDR1 SEHNR, CDR2 FQNEAQ (reference sequence). V dropped 1 base and J dropped 5 bases, with 14 bases sitting between them. The CDR3 region has the DNA TGTGCCAGCAGCTTAGACATGTTTAACCCAACTGAAGCTTTCTTT. Residues: CASSLDMFNPTEAFF.

V is TRBV9 and J is TRBJ2-2, with D hard to call. Trimming stripped 0 bases from V and 6 bases from J, with 9 bases between. The V gene's germline CDR1 is SGDLS and CDR2 YYNGEE. This CDR3 contains 14 residues. The CDR3 DNA is TGTGCCAGCAGCGTAGTCGGTGGGGCCGGGGAGCTGTTTTTT. Amino acids: CASSVVGGAGELFF.

The chain is built from TRBV5-6 and TRBJ2-2, with D tentatively TRBD1 (6 bases). The CDR3 is made up of 14 amino acids. The V gene lost 4 bases and the J gene lost 3 bases, with 10 bases spanning the gap. The V gene's germline CDR1 is SGHDT and CDR2 YYEEEE. This CDR3 reads CASSPTGYTGELFF. The CDR3 DNA sequence: TGTGCCAGCAGCCCAACAGGGTACACCGGGGAGCTGTTTTTT.

V and J are TRBV30 and TRBJ2-3, with D possibly matching TRBD2 (5 bases). V was trimmed by 6 bases and J by 2 bases, leaving 9 bases between them. This CDR3 is built from 12 residues. Germline V gene data show CDR1 as GTSNPN and CDR2 as SVGIG (reference sequence). The DNA of the CDR3 is TGTGCCTGCGGGGTTTACACAGATACGCAGTATTTT. Translating it yields CACGVYTDTQYF.

The sample holds many counts of this clonotype. The rearrangement links TRBV3-1 to TRBJ1-3; D is ambiguous. Germline V CDR1 and CDR2: LGHDT, YNNKEL (reference sequence). Trimming removed 4 bases at V and 0 bases at J, with 13 bases between. The CDR3 sequence is 16 residues long. DNA of the CDR3: TGTGCCAGCAGCCCGACCGGCTCGGGCTCTGGAAACACCATATATTTT. Translating it yields CASSPTGSGSGNTIYF. The variable domain in full, with the rest retrieved from reference TRBV3-1 and TRBJ1-3, is DTAVSQTPKYLVTQMGNDKSIKCEQNLGHDTMYWYKQDSKKFLKIMFSYNNKELIINETVPNRFSPKSPDKAHLNLHINSLELGDSAVYFCASSPTGSGSGNTIYFGEGSWLTVV.

This clonotype turned up a few times. The V call is TRBV20-1, the J call TRBJ2-5, with D tentatively TRBD1 (7 bases). The CDR3 is 13 residues long. Germline values: CDR1 DFQATT, CDR2 SNEGSKA (reference sequence). V lost 4 bases to trimming and J lost 5 bases, with 14 bases between them. DNA for the CDR3: TGCAGTGCTACCTTGACAGGGAGGGAGACCCAGTACTTC. It encodes CSATLTGRETQYF.

This clonotype was seen many times. J is TRBJ2-5 and V is TRBV5-1; 7 bases agree with TRBD2. The germline gives CDR1 SGHRS, CDR2 YFSETQ. CDR3 length: 13 amino acids. The V gene end was trimmed by 5 bases and the J gene end by 4 bases; junction bases not matched to a gene: 5. The CDR3 is CASSKERGETQYF. CDR3 coding DNA: TGCGCCAGCAGTAAAGAGCGGGGAGAGACCCAGTACTTC.

This clonotype came up a few times. The rearrangement links TRBV7-2 to TRBJ1-1; 7 positions agree with TRBD1. The CDR3 is made up of 13 amino acids. V was pared by 8 bases and J by 1 base, with 4 bases of the junction left unmatched. CDR1 is SGHTA and CDR2 is FQGNSA in the germline V gene. CDR3 region: CASERQGNTEAFF. DNA of the CDR3: TGTGCCAGCGAGAGACAGGGGAACACTGAAGCTTTCTTT.

This rearrangement joins TRBV18 to TRBJ1-6; 12 nucleotides align to TRBD1. The CDR3 is made up of 18 amino acids. The ends lost 1 base at V and 10 bases at J; junction bases unmatched: 11. Germline assignment: CDR1 KGHSH and CDR2 LQKENI. In DNA, the CDR3 is TGTGCCAGCTCACCACTCGGCCGGGACAGGGGGCCGGGGTCACCCCTCCACTTT. Amino acid sequence: CASSPLGRDRGPGSPLHF.

This clonotype showed up many times. The chain recombines TRBV7-3 with TRBJ2-5, with 7 bases matching TRBD2. The V segment lost 0 bases and the J segment 5 bases; nucleotides outside the gene matches: 9. This CDR3 spans 16 amino acids. CDR1 is SGHTA and CDR2 is FQGTGA in the germline V gene. The CDR3, as DNA: TGTGCCAGCAGCTTAACCGGGGGGAGTTCTCGGGAGACCCAGTACTTC. The encoded protein is CASSLTGGSSRETQYF.

This chain links TRBV7-2 with TRBJ2-3, with D possibly matching TRBD2 (5 bases). CDR3 length equals 14 residues. With 2 bases removed from V and 9 bases from J, the gap between germline ends came to 15 bases. Germline-derived CDR1 and CDR2 are SGHTA and FQGNSA. The CDR3 DNA reads TGTGCCAGCAGCTTACTTCGCGTTAGCGAGACGCAGTATTTT. It encodes CASSLLRVSETQYF.

Only a few counts were recorded for this clonotype. The chain couples TRBV6-5 to TRBJ2-4; D is unclear. The germline CDR1 and CDR2 sequences are MNHEY and SVGAGI. The CDR3 contains 15 residues. V was trimmed by 0 bases and J by 12 bases, leaving 18 bases between them. DNA of the CDR3: TGTGCCAGCAGTTACTCGATAGACCATGGGGATACTCAGTACTTC. Its protein product is CASSYSIDHGDTQYF.

This clonotype was found once. This chain uses TRBV27 with TRBJ2-5; weak D call: TRBD1 (6 bases). This CDR3 has 15 residues. The germline V and J ends were trimmed by 6 bases and 5 bases, with 19 bases remaining between them. Germline V gene data show CDR1 as MNHEY and CDR2 as SMNVEV (reference sequence). CDR3 DNA: TGTGCCAGCAGCCTGGGCCTGGGGGCGCAGGAGACCCAGTACTTC. Translation gives CASSLGLGAQETQYF.

The chain couples TRBV30 to TRBJ2-6; D unclear. The CDR3 has 13 amino acids. The V end lost 3 bases, the J end lost 3 bases, and 6 bases lay between the germline ends. The germline CDR1 and CDR2 sequences are GTSNPN and SVGIG (reference sequence). The CDR3 reads CAWSRVGANVLTF. In nucleotides, the CDR3 is TGTGCCTGGAGCCGGGTTGGGGCCAACGTCCTGACTTTC.

This clonotype was picked up many times. This chain links TRBV5-1 with TRBJ2-3; TRBD2 is a possible D gene (6 bases). Deletions cut 3 bases from V and 8 bases from J, with 16 bases between. CDR1 SGHRS and CDR2 YFSETQ come from the germline V gene. The length of the CDR3 is 14 residues. Written as DNA, the CDR3 is TGCGCCAGCAGCTCGGGACGGGGACTTGGTACGCAGTATTTT. It specifies CASSSGRGLGTQYF.

This clonotype was observed a few times. This chain joins TRBV11-2 and TRBJ2-6; D gene unclear. This CDR3 has 15 residues. Germline V gene sequence: CDR1 SGHAT, CDR2 FQNNGV. Trimming took 5 bases from V and 4 from J, leaving 12 bases between them. This CDR3 is CASSLFRPGANVLTF. CDR3 in DNA: TGTGCCAGCAGCCTGTTTCGGCCGGGGGCCAACGTCCTGACTTTC.